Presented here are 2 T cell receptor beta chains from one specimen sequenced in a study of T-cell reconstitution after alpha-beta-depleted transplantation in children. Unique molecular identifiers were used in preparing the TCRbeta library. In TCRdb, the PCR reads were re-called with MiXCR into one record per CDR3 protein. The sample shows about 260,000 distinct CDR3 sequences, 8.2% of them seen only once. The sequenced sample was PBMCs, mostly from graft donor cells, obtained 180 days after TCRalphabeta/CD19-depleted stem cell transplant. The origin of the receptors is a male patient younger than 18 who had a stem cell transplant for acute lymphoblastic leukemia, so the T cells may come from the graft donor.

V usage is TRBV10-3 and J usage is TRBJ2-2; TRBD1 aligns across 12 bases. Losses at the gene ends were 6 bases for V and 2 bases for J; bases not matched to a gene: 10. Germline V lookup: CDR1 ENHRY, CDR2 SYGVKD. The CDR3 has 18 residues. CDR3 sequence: CAIRRKGQGAVNTGELFF. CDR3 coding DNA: TGTGCCATCAGGAGAAAGGGACAGGGGGCCGTTAACACCGGGGAGCTGTTTTTT.

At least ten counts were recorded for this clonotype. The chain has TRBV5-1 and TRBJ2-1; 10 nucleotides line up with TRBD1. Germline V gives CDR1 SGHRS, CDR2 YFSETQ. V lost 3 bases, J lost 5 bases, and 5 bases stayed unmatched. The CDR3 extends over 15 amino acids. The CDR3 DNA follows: TGCGCCAGCAGCTCTCCCGGGACAGGGGACAATGAGCAGTTCTTC. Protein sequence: CASSSPGTGDNEQFF.